One sample yielded the 9 T cell receptor beta chains listed below, sequenced in a study of blood T cell repertoires in COVID-19. TCRdb's copy holds only in-frame clones and misses some; the assay was immunoSEQ multiplex PCR. Of roughly 43,000 clones in the sample, just under 70% are singletons; the top ten hold approximately 6.2%. Material: peripheral blood. These receptors were taken from a man older than 75 with acute or convalescent COVID-19.

This chain uses TRBV19 with TRBJ1-2; TRBD1 is a possible D gene (6 bases). The CDR3 loop spans 13 amino acids. V was clipped by 1 base and J by 4 bases, with 7 bases between them. Per germline, CDR1 LNHDA and CDR2 SQIVND (reference sequence). CDR3 coding DNA: TGTGCCAGTAGTATAGGCAGGGGCTATGGCTACACCTTC. This encodes CASSIGRGYGYTF.

The chain couples TRBV6-6 to TRBJ2-4; D may be TRBD1 or TRBD2 (5 bases each). V was trimmed by 5 bases and J by 3 bases, leaving 20 bases between them. Germline CDR1 and CDR2: MNHNY and SVGAGI (reference sequence). This CDR3 contains 17 residues. CDR3 residues: CASSRQWTGEGKNIQYF. The DNA of the CDR3 is TGTGCCAGCAGTCGACAGTGGACGGGTGAGGGCAAAAACATTCAGTACTTC.

The rearrangement uses TRBV11-2 and TRBJ2-3, with D possibly TRBD2 on 7 matching bases. This CDR3 contains 16 residues. The germline V gene has CDR1 SGHAT and CDR2 FQNNGV. V lost 4 bases to trimming and J lost 4 bases, with 18 bases between them. Written as DNA, the CDR3 is TGTGCCAGCAGCTCGGGTGGGGGGGCCAGGGCAGATACGCAGTATTTT. Its protein is CASSSGGGARADTQYF. Looking up the rest from reference TRBV11-2 and TRBJ2-3 gives the full variable domain: EAGVAQSPRYKIIEKRQSVAFWCNPISGHATLYWYQQILGQGPKLLIQFQNNGVVDDSQLPKDRFSAERLKGVDSTLKIQPAKLEDSAVYLCASSSGGGARADTQYFGPGTRLTVL.

This clone turned up a few times. The chain couples TRBV6-2 or TRBV6-3 to TRBJ1-2, with 7 bases fitting TRBD1. Germline CDR1 MNHEY, CDR2 SVGEGT. The CDR3 length is 14 residues. Trimming took 8 bases from V and 7 from J; bases not matched to a gene: 13. The CDR3 sequence is CASRPSGGRAGYTF. The DNA of the CDR3 is TGTGCCAGCCGCCCGTCAGGGGGAAGGGCTGGCTACACCTTC.

The V and J genes are TRBV6-2 or TRBV6-3 and TRBJ1-1, with D perhaps TRBD1 (6 bases). V shed 2 bases and J shed 6 bases, with 10 bases lying between them. The CDR3 is 13 amino acids. In germline, CDR1 is MNHEY, CDR2 SVGEGT. The chain's CDR3 is CASSYQGRAEAFF. CDR3 DNA sequence: TGTGCCAGCAGTTACCAGGGGCGGGCTGAAGCTTTCTTT.

The chain has TRBV5-5 and TRBJ2-1, with unresolved D. This CDR3 spans 13 amino acids. The V end was cut by 4 bases, the J end by 10 bases, with 15 bases between. Germline CDR1 SGHKS, CDR2 YYEKEE (reference sequence). In nucleotides, the CDR3 is TGTGCCAGCAGCGGATCGGCCCGGAGCGAGCAGTTCTTC. Translated: CASSGSARSEQFF.

This clone has only a few counts. The CDR3 region is CASSRHLVYEQYF. CDR3 in DNA: TGCGCCAGCAGCCGACACCTGGTCTACGAGCAGTACTTC. The gene calls are TRBV4-3 and TRBJ2-7, with unresolved D. The V and J ends lost 4 bases and 3 bases respectively, with 10 bases between them. Germline CDR1 reads LGHNA; CDR2 reads YSLEER. The CDR3 sequence is 13 residues long.

The chain couples TRBV7-3 to TRBJ1-1; no firm D call. Per the germline V gene, CDR1 is SGHTA and CDR2 is FQGTGA. V gave up 3 bases and J gave up 1 base, with 6 bases separating them. This CDR3 is 13 amino acids long. The CDR3 region has the DNA TGTGCCAGCAGCTTTTCAGAGAACACTGAAGCTTTCTTT. Its translation: CASSFSENTEAFF. Filled out from reference TRBV7-3 and TRBJ1-1, the complete variable domain reads GAGVSQTPSNKVTEKGKYVELRCDPISGHTALYWYRQSLGQGPEFLIYFQGTGAADDSGLPNDRFFAVRPEGSVSTLKIQRTERGDSAVYLCASSFSENTEAFFGQGTRLTVV.

This chain links TRBV9 with TRBJ2-5, with 7 bases that match TRBD2. This CDR3 has 14 amino acids. In germline, CDR1 is SGDLS, CDR2 YYNGEE. Trimming at V came to 4 bases and at J to 4 bases, leaving 7 bases not matched to a gene. CDR3 sequence (DNA): TGTGCCAGCAGCCTCCCGGGGGGAGGAGAGACCCAGTACTTC. It specifies CASSLPGGGETQYF.